This T cell receptor beta chain was observed in a study of T cells expressing NK-cell markers. Whole-study context: Investigators obtained TCR beta repertoires from sorted CD3+CD56+NKG2C+, CD3+CD56+NKG2C- and CD3+CD56-NKG2C+ T cells. One of eight sequenced donors was HCMV-seronegative; the other seven were seropositive. Study conclusions and caveats: HCMV specificity of the expanded NKG2C+ T cell clones was not established.

The cDNA for TCR beta came from 5'RACE template switching with UMIs. Following a re-call of the 5' RACE reads, TCRdb has one entry per CDR3 protein and lacks DNA. The listing contains about 260,000 distinct CDR3 sequences. The CDR3 has 16 residues. Germline lookup yields CDR1 SSHAT and CDR2 FNYEAQ (reference sequence). Points on this clonotype: Its matching antigen is unknown.

This receptor was obtained from a man between 18 and 29 years old in good health. Sequencing input: blood T cells: a sorted CD56 or NKG2C T cell subset, CD4+ or CD8+ T cells, or bulk PBMC T cells (not recorded which). This chain links TRBV7-7 with TRBJ2-5; without DNA, the TCRdb call of TRBD1 cannot be checked. CDR3 sequence reads: CASSLIADRGLETQYF. Drawing the rest from reference TRBV7-7 and TRBJ2-5, the complete variable domain is GAGVSQSPRYKVTKRGQDVTLRCDPISSHATLYWYQQALGQGPEFLTYFNYEAQPDKSGLPSDRFSAERPEGSISTLTIQRTEQRDSAMYRCASSLIADRGLETQYFGPGTRLLVL.